A selection of T cell receptor beta chains follows, all from one sample in a study of cytomegalovirus exposure and HLA in healthy donors. Produced via immunoSEQ multiplex PCR; TCRdb's table is partial and in-frame only. This repertoire includes about 200,000 clones. Source material: PBMCs. The source of these receptors is a girl aged 2-15 years in good health and CMV-seropositive. Each CDR3 is given with its conserved first and last residue. The order of the fields is J gene, V gene, D gene, CDR3 DNA, CDR3 protein. A D gene is named only where the DNA matches it firmly.

>TRBJ2-1|TRBV7-9|TRBD1
TGTGCCAGCAGCTTAGCGGGACAGGGTGTGGATGAGCAGTTCTTC
CASSLAGQGVDEQFF
>TRBJ1-1|TRBV6-6|TRBD1
TGTGCCAGCGGGGACAGAATAGAAGCTTTCTTT
CASGDRIEAFF
>TRBJ2-7|TRBV7-8|.
TGTGCCAGCAGCTTAGGAAGAGGGGGCGAGCAGTACTTC
CASSLGRGGEQYF
>TRBJ2-5|TRBV28|.
TGTGCCAGCAGCGGAGACAGTCTGGAGACCCAGTACTTC
CASSGDSLETQYF
>TRBJ1-1|TRBV7-2|.
TGTGCCAGCATACCGGGACATAACACTGAAGCTTTCTTT
CASIPGHNTEAFF
>TRBJ1-1|TRBV7-3|.
TGTGCCAGCAGCACTCCCGGGGAAACGGCTTTCTTT
CASSTPGETAFF
>TRBJ2-2|TRBV6-4|.
TGTGCCAGCAGTACCTTCGCGAGCACCGGGGAGCTGTTTTTT
CASSTFASTGELFF
>TRBJ1-3|TRBV6-5|.
TGTGCCAGCAGTCCACGGGGGGGGCTCGGAAACACCATATATTTT
CASSPRGGLGNTIYF
>TRBJ1-3|TRBV4-1|TRBD1
TGCGCCAGCAGCCAAGAATGGGGACAGAGCTCTGGAAACACCATATATTTT
CASSQEWGQSSGNTIYF
>TRBJ2-7|TRBV5-1|.
TGCGCCAGCAGCTTGGGCCCAGCGTCCGAGCAGTACTTC
CASSLGPASEQYF
>TRBJ2-3|TRBV4-1|.
TGCGCCAGCAGCCAAGGACTTGCCCGCACAGATACGCAGTATTTT
CASSQGLARTDTQYF
>TRBJ2-3|TRBV19|.
TGTGCCAGTATCGGGGGACCTGATGGCAGACGCACAGATACGCAGTATTTT
CASIGGPDGRRTDTQYF
>TRBJ2-7|TRBV15|.
TGTGCCACCAGCAGAGATACGGCATTCCAAGGGACTGCCTACGAGCAGTACTTC
CATSRDTAFQGTAYEQYF
>TRBJ2-5|TRBV7-9|TRBD1
TGTGCCAGCAGCCATGACAGGGGGCGGGAGACCCAGTACTTC
CASSHDRGRETQYF
>TRBJ1-1|TRBV7-6|.
TGTGCCAGCAGCTTAGACACCGACACTGAAGCTTTCTTT
CASSLDTDTEAFF
>TRBJ2-7|TRBV2|TRBD1
TGTGCCAGCAGTCCGGGACAGGGGGCCGAAGAGCAGTACTTC
CASSPGQGAEEQYF
>TRBJ2-1|TRBV4-2|.
TGTGCCAGCAGCCAAACACAACGCGGGAACTCCTTTTACAATGAGCAGTTCTTC
CASSQTQRGNSFYNEQFF
>TRBJ1-2|TRBV29-1|.
TGCAGCGTAGGTACAGGGTTGGGCGGCTACACCTTC
CSVGTGLGGYTF
>TRBJ1-1|TRBV18|TRBD1
TGTGCCAGCTCACCGGGGACAGGGAACACTGAAGCTTTCTTT
CASSPGTGNTEAFF
>TRBJ2-7|TRBV28|TRBD1
TGTGCCAGCAGCTCTTCCGGGACAGGGGATACCTACGAGCAGTACTTC
CASSSSGTGDTYEQYF
>TRBJ1-5|TRBV27|TRBD1
TGTGCCAGCAGTCCCCGGACAGGGCGATTGGATCAGCCCCAGCATTTT
CASSPRTGRLDQPQHF
>TRBJ2-7|TRBV6-6|TRBD1
TGTGCCAGCAGTTACGTCCAAGGGACAGCGACCTACGAGCAGTACTTC
CASSYVQGTATYEQYF
>TRBJ1-5|TRBV19|.
TGTGCCAGTAGTATTGGGGAGGGGCGAAATCAGCCCCAGCATTTT
CASSIGEGRNQPQHF
>TRBJ2-1|TRBV14|.
TGTGCCAGCAGCCAAGACTGGTTCTCCTCCGGTGAGCAGTTCTTC
CASSQDWFSSGEQFF
>TRBJ2-5|TRBV11-2|.
TGTGCCAGCAGCTTAGCAGGACATTGGGGGTCGAGACAGGAAGAGACCCAGTACTTC
CASSLAGHWGSRQEETQYF
>TRBJ1-3|TRBV18|.
TGTGCCAGCTCATCAACAGGACCCAACTCTGGAAACACCATATATTTT
CASSSTGPNSGNTIYF
>TRBJ2-2|TRBV5-1|TRBD2
TGCGCCAGCTGGGCGGGAGAGTTGGCCGGGGAGCTGTTTTTT
CASWAGELAGELFF
>TRBJ2-3|TRBV7-9|.
TGTGCCAGCAGCCCCCGGACAGAGTTGACAGATACGCAGTATTTT
CASSPRTELTDTQYF
>TRBJ1-2|TRBV15|.
TGTGCCACCGCCCGCGAGGGTTCCTACAATGGCTACACCTTC
CATAREGSYNGYTF
>TRBJ2-1|TRBV19|TRBD2
TGTGCCAGTAGTGGACCGGGACTAGCGGGAGGCTTCAACAATGAGCAGTTCTTC
CASSGPGLAGGFNNEQFF
>TRBJ1-1|TRBV7-8|.
TGTGCCAGCAGGAAAAGGGGGAACACTGAAGCTTTCTTT
CASRKRGNTEAFF
>TRBJ2-7|TRBV15|TRBD2
TGTGCCACCAGCAGAGGCGGGAGTGGTGCGGGTGAGCAGTACTTC
CATSRGGSGAGEQYF
>TRBJ2-3|TRBV5-1|TRBD1
TGCGCCAGCGCTGACAGGGGGTGGACAGATACGCAGTATTTT
CASADRGWTDTQYF
>TRBJ2-3|TRBV6-1|.
TGTGCCAGCAGTGCCTTGGGAGCGGGCCCCACAGATACGCAGTATTTT
CASSALGAGPTDTQYF
>TRBJ2-7|TRBV28|.
TGTGCCAGCAGTTTAGAGCCCTTGGGGCAAGTCTACGAGCAGTACTTC
CASSLEPLGQVYEQYF
>TRBJ2-7|TRBV29-1|TRBD1
TGCAGCGTTTCAGGGACAGTTTACGAGCAGTACTTC
CSVSGTVYEQYF
>TRBJ2-7|TRBV25-1|.
TGTGCCAGCAGTCCTAAGGGCTGGGGCTACGAGCAGTACTTC
CASSPKGWGYEQYF
>TRBJ2-5|TRBV5-1|TRBD2
TGCGCCAGCACTAGCGGGAGGGTTCAAGAGACCCAGTACTTC
CASTSGRVQETQYF
>TRBJ2-2|TRBV27|TRBD1
TGTGCCAGCAGTTCGCCCGACAGGGGGCTGACCGGGGAGCTGTTTTTT
CASSSPDRGLTGELFF
>TRBJ1-1|TRBV9|.
TGTGCCAGCAGCGTAGAAAGCGGGGGGGCGAACACTGAAGCTTTCTTT
CASSVESGGANTEAFF
>TRBJ2-2|TRBV14|.
TGTGCCAGCAGCCAAGCCCCGAGGACCGGGGAGCTGTTTTTT
CASSQAPRTGELFF
>TRBJ2-1|TRBV15|.
TGTGCCACCAGCAGAGACCGGGGACTACAGGGAGAGCAGTTCTTC
CATSRDRGLQGEQFF
>TRBJ1-5|TRBV18|.
TGTGCCAGCTCACCGGTGACAGGACTTGAGCCCCAGCATTTT
CASSPVTGLEPQHF
>TRBJ1-1|TRBV27|TRBD1
TGTGCCAGCACCCGGACAGGGCCTAACACTGAAGCTTTCTTT
CASTRTGPNTEAFF
>TRBJ2-3|TRBV11-2|TRBD1
TGTGCCAGCAGCTTAGTGGACAGGTCTGGGACAGATACGCAGTATTTT
CASSLVDRSGTDTQYF
>TRBJ2-1|TRBV11-2|.
TGTGCCAGCAGGTTAGGACAGAGCTCCCACAATGAGCAGTTCTTC
CASRLGQSSHNEQFF
>TRBJ1-1|TRBV19|.
TGTGCCAGTAGTTTTGGGGGGGATCTTCGAGCTTTCTTT
CASSFGGDLRAFF
>TRBJ2-1|TRBV5-1|TRBD2
TGCGCCAGCAGCTCAGGGACTAGCGGGTTTGTATACAATGAGCAGTTCTTC
CASSSGTSGFVYNEQFF
>TRBJ2-2|TRBV5-4|.
TGTGCCAGCAGCACCGCATGGAACCGGGGCACCGGGGAGCTGTTTTTT
CASSTAWNRGTGELFF
>TRBJ2-7|TRBV18|.
TGTGCCAGCTCACCCCCAGGTTACGAGCAGTACTTC
CASSPPGYEQYF
>TRBJ1-1|TRBV27|.
TGTGCCAGCAAGGCGGGACGGCAGAACACTGAAGCTTTCTTT
CASKAGRQNTEAFF
>TRBJ2-5|TRBV30|.
TGTGCCTGGTCGCAGTTTCAAGAGACCCAGTACTTC
CAWSQFQETQYF
>TRBJ2-6|TRBV25-1|.
TGTGCCAGCAGTTCGTTCATAGACTCTGGGGCCAACGTCCTGACTTTC
CASSSFIDSGANVLTF
>TRBJ2-7|TRBV29-1|.
TGCAGCGTTGGGGTCCCCTCGGGGGAGCAGTACTTC
CSVGVPSGEQYF
>TRBJ1-2|TRBV5-1|.
TGCGCCAGCAGCCTGGAGGTTGCAGGGCCCTACGGCTACACCTTC
CASSLEVAGPYGYTF
>TRBJ1-1|TRBV29-1|.
TGCAGCGTTGCGAACAGATTGAACACTGAAGCTTTCTTT
CSVANRLNTEAFF
>TRBJ2-1|TRBV6-1|TRBD2
TGTGCCAGCAGTGTTTGGACCGGGACTAGCGGTTACAATGAGCAGTTCTTC
CASSVWTGTSGYNEQFF